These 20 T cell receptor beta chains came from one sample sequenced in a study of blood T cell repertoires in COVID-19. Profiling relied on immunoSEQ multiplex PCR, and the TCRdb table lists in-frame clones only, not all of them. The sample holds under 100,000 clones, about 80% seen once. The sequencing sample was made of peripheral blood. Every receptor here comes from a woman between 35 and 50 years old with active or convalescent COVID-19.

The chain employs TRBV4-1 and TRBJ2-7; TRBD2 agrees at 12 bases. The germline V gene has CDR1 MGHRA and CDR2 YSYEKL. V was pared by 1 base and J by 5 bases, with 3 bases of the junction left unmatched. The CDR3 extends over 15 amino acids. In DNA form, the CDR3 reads TGCGCCAGCAGCCAAGTTACTAGCGGGAGGAACGAGCAGTACTTC. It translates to CASSQVTSGRNEQYF.

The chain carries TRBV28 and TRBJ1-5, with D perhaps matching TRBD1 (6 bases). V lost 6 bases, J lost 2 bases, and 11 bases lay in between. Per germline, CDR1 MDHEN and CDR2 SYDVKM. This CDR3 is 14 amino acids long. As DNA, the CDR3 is TGTGCCAGCAGCCGGGCAGGGGGCAATCAGCCCCAGCATTTT. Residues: CASSRAGGNQPQHF.

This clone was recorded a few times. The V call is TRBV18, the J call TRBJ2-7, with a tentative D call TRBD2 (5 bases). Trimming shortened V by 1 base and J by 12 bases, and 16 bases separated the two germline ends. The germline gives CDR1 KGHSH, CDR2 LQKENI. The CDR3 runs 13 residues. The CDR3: CASSPLGDPHGYF. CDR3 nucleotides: TGTGCCAGCTCACCACTGGGAGACCCCCATGGGTACTTC. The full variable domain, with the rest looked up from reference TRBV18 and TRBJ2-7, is NAGVMQNPRHLVRRRGQEARLRCSPMKGHSHVYWYRQLPEEGLKFMVYLQKENIIDESGMPKERFSAEFPKEGPSILRIQQVVRGDSAAYFCASSPLGDPHGYFGPGTRLTVT.

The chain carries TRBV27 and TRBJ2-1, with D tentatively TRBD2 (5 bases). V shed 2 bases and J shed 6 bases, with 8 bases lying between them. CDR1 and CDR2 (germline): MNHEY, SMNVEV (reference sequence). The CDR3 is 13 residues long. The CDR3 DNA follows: TGTGCCAGCAGTTTAAGTCGGGGCAATGAGCAGTTCTTC. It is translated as CASSLSRGNEQFF.

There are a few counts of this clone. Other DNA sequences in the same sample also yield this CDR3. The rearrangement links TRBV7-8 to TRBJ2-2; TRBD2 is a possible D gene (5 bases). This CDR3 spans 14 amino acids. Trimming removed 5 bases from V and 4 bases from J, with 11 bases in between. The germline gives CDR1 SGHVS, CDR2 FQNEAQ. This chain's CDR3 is CASSLSRGTGELFF. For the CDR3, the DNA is TGTGCCAGCAGCCTGAGTCGGGGCACCGGGGAGCTGTTTTTT.

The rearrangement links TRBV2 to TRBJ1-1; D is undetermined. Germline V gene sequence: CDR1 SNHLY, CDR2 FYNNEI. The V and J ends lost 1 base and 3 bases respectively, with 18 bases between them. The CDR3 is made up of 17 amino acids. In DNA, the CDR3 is TGTGCCAGCAGTGAAGAAGGAGGGTACATGAGTCACACTGAAGCTTTCTTT. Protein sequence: CASSEEGGYMSHTEAFF.

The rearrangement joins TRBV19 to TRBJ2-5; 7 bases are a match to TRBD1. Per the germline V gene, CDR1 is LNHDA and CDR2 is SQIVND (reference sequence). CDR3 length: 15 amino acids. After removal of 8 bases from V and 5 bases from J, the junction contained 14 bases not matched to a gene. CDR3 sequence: CASRGTVPSVETQYF. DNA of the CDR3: TGTGCCAGTCGAGGGACAGTCCCGAGTGTCGAGACCCAGTACTTC.

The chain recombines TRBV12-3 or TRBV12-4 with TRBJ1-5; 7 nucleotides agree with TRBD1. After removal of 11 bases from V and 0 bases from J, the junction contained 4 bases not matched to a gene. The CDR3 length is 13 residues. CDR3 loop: CASGQSSNQPQHF. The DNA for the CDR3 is TGTGCCTCGGGACAGTCTAGCAATCAGCCCCAGCATTTT.

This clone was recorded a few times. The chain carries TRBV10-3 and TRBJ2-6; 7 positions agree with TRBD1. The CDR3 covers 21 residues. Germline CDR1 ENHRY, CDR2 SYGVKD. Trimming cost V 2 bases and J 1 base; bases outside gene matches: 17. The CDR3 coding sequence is TGTGCCATCAGTGAGCAACTGTGGGGGACAGTCACTGTATCTGGGGCCAACGTCCTGACTTTC. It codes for CAISEQLWGTVTVSGANVLTF.

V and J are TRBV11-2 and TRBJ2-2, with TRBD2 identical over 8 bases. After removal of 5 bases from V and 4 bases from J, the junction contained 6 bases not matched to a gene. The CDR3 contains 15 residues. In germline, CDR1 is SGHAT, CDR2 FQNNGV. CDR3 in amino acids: CASSPIAGLTGELFF. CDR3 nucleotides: TGTGCCAGCAGCCCTATAGCGGGGCTCACCGGGGAGCTGTTTTTT.

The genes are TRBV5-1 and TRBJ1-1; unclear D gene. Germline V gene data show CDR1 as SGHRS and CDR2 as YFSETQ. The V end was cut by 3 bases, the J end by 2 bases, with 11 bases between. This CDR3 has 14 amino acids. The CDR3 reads CASSSGTGNTEAFF. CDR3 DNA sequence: TGCGCCAGCAGCTCAGGCACGGGAAACACTGAAGCTTTCTTT. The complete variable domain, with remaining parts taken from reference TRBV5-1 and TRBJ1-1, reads KAGVTQTPRYLIKTRGQQVTLSCSPISGHRSVSWYQQTPGQGLQFLFEYFSETQRNKGNFPGRFSGRQFSNSRSEMNVSTLELGDSALYLCASSSGTGNTEAFFGQGTRLTVV.

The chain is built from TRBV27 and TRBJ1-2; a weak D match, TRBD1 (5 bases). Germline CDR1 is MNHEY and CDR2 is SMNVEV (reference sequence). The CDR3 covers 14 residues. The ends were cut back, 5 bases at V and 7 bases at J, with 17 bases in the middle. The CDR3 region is CASSASSGFFGYTF. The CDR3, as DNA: TGTGCCAGCAGTGCATCATCAGGGTTCTTTGGCTACACCTTC.

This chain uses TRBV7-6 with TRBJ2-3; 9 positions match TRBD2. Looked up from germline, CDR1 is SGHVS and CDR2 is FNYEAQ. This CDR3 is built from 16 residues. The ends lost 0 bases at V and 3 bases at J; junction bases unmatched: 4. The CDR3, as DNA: TGTGCCAGCAGCTTAGCCGGGGCGGGGGGGACAGATACGCAGTATTTT. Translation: CASSLAGAGGTDTQYF.

CDR3 bases: TGTGCCAGTCCTATTCGGGGGGCAGGTTACGAGCAGTACTTC. Protein: CASPIRGAGYEQYF. The chain links TRBV27 to TRBJ2-7; a weak D match, TRBD2 (7 bases). V was pared by 9 bases and J by 4 bases, with 19 bases between. The CDR3 totals 14 residues. The germline gives CDR1 MNHEY, CDR2 SMNVEV (reference sequence).

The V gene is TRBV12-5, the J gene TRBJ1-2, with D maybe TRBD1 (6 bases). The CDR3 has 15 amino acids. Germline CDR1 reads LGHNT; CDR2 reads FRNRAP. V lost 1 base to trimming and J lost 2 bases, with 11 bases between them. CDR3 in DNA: TGTGCTAGTGGTTTGGGGGACACAGGGAACTATGGCTACACCTTC. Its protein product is CASGLGDTGNYGYTF.

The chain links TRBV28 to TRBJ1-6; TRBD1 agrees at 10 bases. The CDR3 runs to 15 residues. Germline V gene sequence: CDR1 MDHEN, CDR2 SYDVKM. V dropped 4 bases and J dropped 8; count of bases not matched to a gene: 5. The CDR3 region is CASSSSGTGDSPLHF. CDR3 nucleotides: TGTGCCAGCAGTTCCTCAGGGACAGGGGATTCACCCCTCCACTTT.

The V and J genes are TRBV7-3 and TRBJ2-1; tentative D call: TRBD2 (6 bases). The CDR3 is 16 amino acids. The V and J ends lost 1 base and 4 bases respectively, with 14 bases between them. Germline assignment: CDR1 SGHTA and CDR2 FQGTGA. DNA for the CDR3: TGTGCCAGCAGCTTAAGTGGGGGACTCCTTTACAATGAGCAGTTCTTC. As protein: CASSLSGGLLYNEQFF.

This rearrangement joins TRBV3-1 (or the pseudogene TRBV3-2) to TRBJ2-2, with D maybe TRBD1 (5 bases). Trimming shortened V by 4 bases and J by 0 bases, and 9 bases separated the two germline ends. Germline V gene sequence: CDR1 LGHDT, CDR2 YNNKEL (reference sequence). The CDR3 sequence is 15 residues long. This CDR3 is CASSPRVTNTGELFF. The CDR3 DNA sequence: TGTGCCAGCAGCCCCAGGGTGACGAACACCGGGGAGCTGTTTTTT.

CDR3 sequence reads: CASSSAPLRAPRNFYGYTF. CDR3 DNA: TGTGCCAGCAGTTCCGCCCCCCTCAGGGCGCCTCGTAACTTCTATGGCTACACCTTC. The genes are TRBV27 and TRBJ1-2, with D possibly being TRBD1 (5 bases). Germline V CDR1 and CDR2: MNHEY, SMNVEV (reference sequence). The CDR3 covers 19 residues. V lost 4 bases to trimming and J lost 4 bases, with 28 bases between them.

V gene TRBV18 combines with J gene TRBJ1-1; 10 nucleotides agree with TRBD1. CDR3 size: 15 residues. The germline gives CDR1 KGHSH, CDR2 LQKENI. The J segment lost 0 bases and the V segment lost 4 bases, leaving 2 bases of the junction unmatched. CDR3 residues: CASSRDRGLNTEAFF. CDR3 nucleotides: TGTGCCAGCTCACGGGACAGGGGATTGAACACTGAAGCTTTCTTT. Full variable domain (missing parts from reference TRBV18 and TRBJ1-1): NAGVMQNPRHLVRRRGQEARLRCSPMKGHSHVYWYRQLPEEGLKFMVYLQKENIIDESGMPKERFSAEFPKEGPSILRIQQVVRGDSAAYFCASSRDRGLNTEAFFGQGTRLTVV.